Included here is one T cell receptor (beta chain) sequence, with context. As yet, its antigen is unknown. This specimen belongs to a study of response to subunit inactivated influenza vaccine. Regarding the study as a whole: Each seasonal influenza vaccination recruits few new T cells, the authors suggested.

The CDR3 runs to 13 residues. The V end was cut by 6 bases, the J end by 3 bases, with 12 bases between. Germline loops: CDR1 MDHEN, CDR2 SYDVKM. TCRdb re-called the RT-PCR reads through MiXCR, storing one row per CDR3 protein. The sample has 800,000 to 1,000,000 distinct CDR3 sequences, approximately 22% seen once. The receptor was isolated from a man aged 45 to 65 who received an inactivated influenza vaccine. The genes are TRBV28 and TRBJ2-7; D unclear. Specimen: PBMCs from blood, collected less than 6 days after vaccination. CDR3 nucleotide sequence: TGTGCCAGCAGGCCCGGACGAAACTACGAGCAGTACTTC. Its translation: CASRPGRNYEQYF. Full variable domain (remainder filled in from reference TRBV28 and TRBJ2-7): DVKVTQSSRYLVKRTGEKVFLECVQDMDHENMFWYRQDPGLGLRLIYFSYDVKMKEKGDIPEGYSVSREKKERFSLILESASTNQTSMYLCASRPGRNYEQYFGPGTRLTVT.